The subject of this entry is one T cell receptor (beta chain). From germline, CDR1 is LNHDA and CDR2 SQIVND (reference sequence). Trimming took 6 bases from V and 0 from J, leaving 15 bases between them. The CDR3 contains 16 residues. Sequencing was performed with immunoSEQ multiplex PCR; in TCRdb, only in-frame clones are kept and a portion is missing. This sample has about 170,000 clones; less than 95% occur once, and the top ten carry about 1.4%. The data belong to a study of T cell responses to AZD1222 COVID-19 vaccine. The chain employs TRBV19 and TRBJ1-3, with D hard to call. This TCR was recovered from an adult in good health. The specimen was peripheral blood, collected on day 0 of AZD1222 vaccination. CDR3 loop: CASRSGGVSSGNTIYF. CDR3 nucleotides: TGTGCCAGTAGGAGTGGCGGAGTCTCCTCTGGAAACACCATATATTTT. The full variable domain, rest sourced from reference TRBV19 and TRBJ1-3, is DGGITQSPKYLFRKEGQNVTLSCEQNLNHDAMYWYRQDPGQGLRLIYYSQIVNDFQKGDIAEGYSVSREKKESFPLTVTSAQKNPTAFYLCASRSGGVSSGNTIYFGEGSWLTVV.